This TCR beta chain originates from a study of siplizumab effects on memory and regulatory T cells (dated by TCRdb to 2018 to 2020). With regard to the full study: The study examined how the anti-CD2 antibody siplizumab affects alloreactive T-cell subsets in allogeneic mixed lymphocyte reactions built from human PBMCs.

Libraries came from the immunoSEQ multiplex PCR assay. The deep sequencing platform assayed 90,000 to 100,000 TCR templates per sample. Genomic DNA extracted from sorted T cells was used for TCRbeta CDR3 sequencing. The published analysis was carried out like this. The R programming language was used for the clonal analysis of the TCRbeta CDR3 data. Alloreactive CD4+ and CD8+ clones were defined by comparing unstimulated samples with post-reaction CFSE-low samples. Regulatory or non-regulatory origin was assigned to alloreactive CD4+ clones by matching of sequences to sorted unstimulated Treg and non-Treg repertoires. TCRdb limited this immuneACCESS table to in-frame rearrangements with V and J called. A share of clones is missing; checked studies link under half to unresolved V genes, and the rest is unexplained. D and trimming were read from the DNA, whereas the V and J calls and clone size are those reported in that table. The sample table holds roughly 68,000 clones, of which approximately 96% were seen once. Roughly 0.1% of the sample belongs to the ten largest clones.

The CDR3 measures 13 amino acids from cysteine to phenylalanine. The kept DNA is CDR3 alone, 39 bases in frame from the first base. V loses 2 bases of germline sequence and J loses 6 bases, and the interval between the two ends is 8 bases. Taken from the germline V gene (reference sequence), the CDR1 and CDR2 loops are LNHDA and SQIVND. For this clone: Which antigen it targets is not known. Base qualities are not at hand, and no much larger clone is one base apart.

Paper-wide results and their limitations: In reactions with siplizumab, an average of around 70% of mappable alloreactive CD4+ clones were Treg-derived, compared with 26.9% in control reactions. Siplizumab significantly reduced the cumulative frequency of alloreactive sequences traceable to unstimulated CD4+ memory T cells. Unstimulated naive T cells appeared more diverse than memory T cells, and naive cells seemed to contribute substantially to the alloresponse. Whether proliferating Tregs from siplizumab cultures actually had suppressive function was not functionally confirmed. Sequences below about 10^-5 frequency were poorly captured, so only a minor fraction of alloreactive clones could be mapped to unstimulated subsets. About 80-96% of proliferating CD4+ or CD8+ clones could not be given a naive or memory phenotype.

Additional sequencing covered unstimulated subsets from a few donor pairs, namely CD8+ effector memory, CD4+ naive, CD8+ TEMRA, CD4+ memory and CD8+ naive. Sorted unstimulated T cells and proliferating T cells recovered from mixed lymphocyte reactions underwent TCRbeta CDR3 sequencing. Fresh whole blood from fewer than twelve HLA-typed healthy donors was used to isolate PBMCs. Sequenced sample: naive CD8+ T cells sorted from blood. This sample's cell subset or site label indicates: unstimulated naive T cells. The clonotype originates from a human donor in good health. Here the chain combines TRBV19 and TRBJ2-1; the D gene assignment is ambiguous. The CDR3 here reads CASSITAPNEQFF. The DNA sequence follows: TGTGCCAGTAGTATAACGGCACCCAATGAGCAGTTCTTC.